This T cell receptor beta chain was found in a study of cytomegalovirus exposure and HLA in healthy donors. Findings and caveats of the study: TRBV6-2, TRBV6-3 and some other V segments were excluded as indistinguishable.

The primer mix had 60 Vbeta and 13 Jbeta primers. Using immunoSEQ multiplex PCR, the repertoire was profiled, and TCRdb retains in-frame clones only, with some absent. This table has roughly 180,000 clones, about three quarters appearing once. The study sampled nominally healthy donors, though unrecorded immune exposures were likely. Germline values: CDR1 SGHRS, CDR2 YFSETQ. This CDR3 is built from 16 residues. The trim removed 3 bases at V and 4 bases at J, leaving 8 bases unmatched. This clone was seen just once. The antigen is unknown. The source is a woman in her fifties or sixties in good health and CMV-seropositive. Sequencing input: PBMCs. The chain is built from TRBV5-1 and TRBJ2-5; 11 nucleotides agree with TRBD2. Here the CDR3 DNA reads TGCGCCAGCAGCTCGACTCTACTAGCGGGGGCAGAGACCCAGTACTTC. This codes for CASSSTLLAGAETQYF.